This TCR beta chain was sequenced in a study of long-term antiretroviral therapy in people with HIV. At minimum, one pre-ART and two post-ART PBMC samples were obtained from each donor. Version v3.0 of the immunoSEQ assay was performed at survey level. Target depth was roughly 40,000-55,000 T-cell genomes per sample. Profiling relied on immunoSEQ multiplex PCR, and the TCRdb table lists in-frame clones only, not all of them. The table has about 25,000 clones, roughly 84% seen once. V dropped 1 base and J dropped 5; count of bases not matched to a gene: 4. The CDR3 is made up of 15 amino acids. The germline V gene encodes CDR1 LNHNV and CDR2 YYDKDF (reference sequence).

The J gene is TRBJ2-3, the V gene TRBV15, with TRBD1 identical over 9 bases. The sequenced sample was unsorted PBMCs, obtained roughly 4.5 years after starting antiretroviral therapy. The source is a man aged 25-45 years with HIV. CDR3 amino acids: CATSRGGQGVDTQYF. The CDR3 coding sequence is TGTGCCACCAGCAGAGGGGGACAGGGCGTAGATACGCAGTATTTT.